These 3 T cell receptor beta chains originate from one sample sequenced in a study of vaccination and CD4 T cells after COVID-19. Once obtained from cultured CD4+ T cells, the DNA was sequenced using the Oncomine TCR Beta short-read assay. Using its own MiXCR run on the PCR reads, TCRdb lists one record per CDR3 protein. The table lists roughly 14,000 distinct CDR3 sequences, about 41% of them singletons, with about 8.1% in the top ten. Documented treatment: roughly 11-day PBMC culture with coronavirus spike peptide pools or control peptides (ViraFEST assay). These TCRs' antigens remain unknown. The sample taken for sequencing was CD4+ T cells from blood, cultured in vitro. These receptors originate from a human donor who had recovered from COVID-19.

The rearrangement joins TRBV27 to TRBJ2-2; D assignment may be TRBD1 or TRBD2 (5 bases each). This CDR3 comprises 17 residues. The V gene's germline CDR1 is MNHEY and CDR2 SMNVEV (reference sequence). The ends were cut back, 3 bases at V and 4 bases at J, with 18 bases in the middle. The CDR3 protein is CASSLEFGGRATGELFF. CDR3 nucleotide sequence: TGTGCCAGCAGTTTGGAGTTTGGAGGCAGGGCCACCGGGGAGCTGTTTTTT.

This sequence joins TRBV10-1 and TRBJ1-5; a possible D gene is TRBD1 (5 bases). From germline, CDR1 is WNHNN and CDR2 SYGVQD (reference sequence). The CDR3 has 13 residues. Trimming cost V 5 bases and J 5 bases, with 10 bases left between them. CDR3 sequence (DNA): TGCGCCAGCAGTAGGGACCAGGATCAGCCCCAGCATTTT. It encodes CASSRDQDQPQHF.

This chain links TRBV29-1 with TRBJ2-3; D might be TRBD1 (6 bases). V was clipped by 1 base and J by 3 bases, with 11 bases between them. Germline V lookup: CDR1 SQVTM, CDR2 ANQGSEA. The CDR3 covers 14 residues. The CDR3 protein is CSVEARQGTDTQYF. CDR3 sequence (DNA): TGCAGCGTTGAAGCAAGGCAGGGGACAGATACGCAGTATTTT.